This record looks at one TCR beta chain sequence and its context. This clonotype has a count of ten or more. This receptor's antigen is unknown. No base-level quality is on record; no much larger clone is a single base apart. This entry comes from a study of T cells after yellow fever vaccination (dated by TCRdb to about 2019). Some background on the complete study: The SMART-Seq v4 Ultra Low Input RNA kit was used to prepare libraries from fractions with low cell numbers. To follow T-cell clones before and after primary and booster YFV17D yellow fever vaccination, bulk TCR alpha and beta repertoires were sequenced over time. Two healthy male donors made up the cohort, one aged 18 to 29 years and the other aged 30 to 40 years. Blood samples were taken at several timepoints before and after primary and secondary immunization, and bulk PBMC replicates and cell subsets were isolated. Study-level results and caveats: A small share of clonotypes was detected in both CD4 and CD8 compartments, with the overlap likely arising from convergent recombination. The study included only a couple of donors, which limits how far the findings can be generalized. After the booster, most clones that had expanded after primary vaccination were detected again (around 97% of CD4 and around 88% of CD8), suggesting broad maintenance of memory. Compared with the primary T-cell response, the secondary T-cell response was faster but weaker, reaching its peak on day 5 rather than on day 15. Computational filtering was required because FACS-sorted repertoires could contain abundant contaminating clonotypes from the bulk population.

The treatment or condition tag for this specimen amounts to: live attenuated yellow fever vaccine strain. A standard Ficoll-Paque protocol was used to isolate PBMCs from peripheral blood. Dynabeads CD4 and CD8 positive selection kits were used to isolate the CD4 and CD8 T-cell fractions. TriZol was used to extract RNA from bulk PBMCs, CD4 and CD8 fractions, and dextramer-positive and dextramer-negative fractions. TCR cDNA was synthesized by 5'RACE template switching, which introduced a universal primer site and unique molecular identifiers. Priming of cDNA synthesis was performed from both the TCR alpha and TCR beta constant segments. Library amplification involved two PCR steps, and the second step added sample barcodes and sequencing adapters. Sequencing of libraries was done on Illumina HiSeq 2500 (2x100 bp) or NovaSeq (2x150 bp). Turning to the authors' computational methods: MIGEC handled demultiplexing of reads and collapsing into UMI consensus sequences, while MiXCR performed V(D)J alignment. Clonotypes responding to the vaccine were identified with edgeR on replicate PBMC samples, with the criteria of FDR below 0.01 and a log2 fold change above 5 up to day 15. CD4 or CD8 identity was assigned to each bulk clonotype according to whether the clonotype was present at higher abundance in the sequenced CD4 repertoire or the sequenced CD8 repertoire. The public reads were reanalyzed by TCRdb: fastp trimming at Q25, MiXCR alignment, in-frame beta chains only. Entries are consolidated by CDR3 protein sequence, retaining the most common genes and DNA. TCRdb, not the original authors, processed these V and J calls. The sample has over 110,000 distinct CDR3 sequences on record, 7.7% of them singletons. The ten most abundant clones make up 0.73% of the sample.

CDR1 is given as KGHSH and CDR2 as LQKENI, both from the germline V gene. From its cysteine to its phenylalanine, the CDR3 spans 13 amino acids. Only CDR3 DNA is held: 39 bases, read in frame from base 1. V is clipped by 0 bases and J by 6 bases, and the sequence between their germline boundaries is 9 bases long. This TCR derives from a man aged 25-40 years who received the YFV17D yellow fever vaccine. Recombination joined TRBV18 with TRBJ2-7; TRBD1 is a possible D gene, resting on 6 matching bases. The starting material was CD4+ T cells sorted from PBMCs, obtained 5 days after the yellow fever booster vaccination. The nucleotide sequence reads as follows: TGTGCCAGCTCACCACCGGGCAGGGGCGAGCAGTACTTC. It translates to CASSPPGRGEQYF. The CDR3, completed at both ends by the reference TRBV18 and TRBJ2-7 genes, gives the full variable domain NAGVMQNPRHLVRRRGQEARLRCSPMKGHSHVYWYRQLPEEGLKFMVYLQKENIIDESGMPKERFSAEFPKEGPSILRIQQVVRGDSAAYFCASSPPGRGEQYFGPGTRLTVT.